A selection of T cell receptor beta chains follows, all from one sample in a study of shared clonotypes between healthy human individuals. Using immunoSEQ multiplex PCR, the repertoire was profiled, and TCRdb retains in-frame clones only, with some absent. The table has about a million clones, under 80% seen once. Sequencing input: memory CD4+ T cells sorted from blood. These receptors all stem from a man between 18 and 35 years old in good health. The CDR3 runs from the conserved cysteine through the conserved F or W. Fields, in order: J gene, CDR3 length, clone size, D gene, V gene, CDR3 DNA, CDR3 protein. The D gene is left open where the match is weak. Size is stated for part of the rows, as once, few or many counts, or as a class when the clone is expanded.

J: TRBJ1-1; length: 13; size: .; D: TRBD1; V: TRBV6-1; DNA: TGTGCCAGCAAGGGACAGCAGAACACTGAAGCTTTCTTT; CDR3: CASKGQQNTEAFF
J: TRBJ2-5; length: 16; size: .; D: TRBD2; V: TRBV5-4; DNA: TGTGCCAGCAGCTTGGCCGCAGCTAGCGGGCAAGAGACCCAGTACTTC; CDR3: CASSLAAASGQETQYF
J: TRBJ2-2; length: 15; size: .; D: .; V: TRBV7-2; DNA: TGTGCCAGCAGCTTAGCGACTCTAGGAGCCGGGGAGCTGTTTTTT; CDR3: CASSLATLGAGELFF
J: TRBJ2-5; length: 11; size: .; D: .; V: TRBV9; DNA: TGTGCCTCTGGGCTGGGAGAGACCCAGTACTTC; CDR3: CASGLGETQYF
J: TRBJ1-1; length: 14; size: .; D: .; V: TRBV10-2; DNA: TGCGCCAGCAGTTACCTTGAACAGGGAGCGGAAGCTTTCTTT; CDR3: CASSYLEQGAEAFF
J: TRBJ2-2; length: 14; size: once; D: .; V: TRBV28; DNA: TGTGCCAGCATGGGACCCCAGAACACCGGGGAGCTGTTTTTT; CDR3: CASMGPQNTGELFF
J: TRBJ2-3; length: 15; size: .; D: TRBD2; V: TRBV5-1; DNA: TGCGCCAGCAGCTTGGAGGGGCGGGAGCCAGATACGCAGTATTTT; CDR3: CASSLEGREPDTQYF
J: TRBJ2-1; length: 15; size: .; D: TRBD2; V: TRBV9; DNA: TGTGCCAGCACCGAAACTAGCGGGGCCGCCAATGAGCAGTTCTTC; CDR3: CASTETSGAANEQFF
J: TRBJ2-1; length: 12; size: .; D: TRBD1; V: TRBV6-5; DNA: TGTGCCAGCAGTTACTCGGGGACAGGGCTGTTCTTC; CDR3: CASSYSGTGLFF
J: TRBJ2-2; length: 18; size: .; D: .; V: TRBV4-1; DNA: TGCGCCAGCAGCCAAGTACGTATGAGGGGGATGAACACCGGGGAGCTGTTTTTT; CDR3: CASSQVRMRGMNTGELFF
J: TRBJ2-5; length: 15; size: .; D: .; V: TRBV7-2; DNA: TGTGCCAGCAGCTTATGGGGGCCGTCCGGGGAGACCCAGTACTTC; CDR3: CASSLWGPSGETQYF
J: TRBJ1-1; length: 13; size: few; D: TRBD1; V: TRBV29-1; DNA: TGCAGCGTGCGACAGGGGTTGGGAACTGAAGCTTTCTTT; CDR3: CSVRQGLGTEAFF
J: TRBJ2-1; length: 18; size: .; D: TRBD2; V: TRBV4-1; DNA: TGCGCCAGCAGCCAAGAAGTTCTAGCGGGAGGGATTTACAATGAGCAGTTCTTC; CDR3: CASSQEVLAGGIYNEQFF
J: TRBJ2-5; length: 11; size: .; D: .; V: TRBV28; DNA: TGTGCCAGCAGTTTAAGAGGGACCCAGTACTTC; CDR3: CASSLRGTQYF
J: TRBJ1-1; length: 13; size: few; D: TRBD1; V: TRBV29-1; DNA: TGCAGCGGTGAGGGACAGGGAGGTATAGAAGCTTTCTTT; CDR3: CSGEGQGGIEAFF
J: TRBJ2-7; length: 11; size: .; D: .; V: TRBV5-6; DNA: TGTGCCAGCAGCGCCGAATGGGAGCAGTACTTC; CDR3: CASSAEWEQYF
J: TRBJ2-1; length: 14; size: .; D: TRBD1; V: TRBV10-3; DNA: TGTGCCATCATGCGACAGGGGTTTGGTGATGAGCAGTTCTTC; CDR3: CAIMRQGFGDEQFF
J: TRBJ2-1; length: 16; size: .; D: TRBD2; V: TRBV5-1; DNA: TGCGCCAGCAGCTTCAATTTAGCGGGGGGCATGAATGAGCAGTTCTTC; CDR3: CASSFNLAGGMNEQFF
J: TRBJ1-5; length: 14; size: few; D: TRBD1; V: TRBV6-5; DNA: TGTGCCAGCAGTCCCTCAGGGGGAACGGGGCCCCAGCATTTT; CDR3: CASSPSGGTGPQHF
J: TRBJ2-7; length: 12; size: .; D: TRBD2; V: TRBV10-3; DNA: TGTGCCTCCCGGGGGGGCAGCTACGAGCAGTACTTC; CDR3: CASRGGSYEQYF
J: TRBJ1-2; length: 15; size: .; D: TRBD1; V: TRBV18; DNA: TGTGCCAGCTCAGCTACAGGGGTGGCGGACTATGGCTACACCTTC; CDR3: CASSATGVADYGYTF
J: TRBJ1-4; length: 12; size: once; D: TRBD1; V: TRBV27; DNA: TGTGCCATGGGACAGCCAAATGAAAAACTGTTTTTT; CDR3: CAMGQPNEKLFF
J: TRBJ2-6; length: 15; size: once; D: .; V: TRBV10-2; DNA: TGCGCCAGCAGGCAGTCAGGTCCTGGGGCCAACGTCCTGACTTTC; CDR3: CASRQSGPGANVLTF
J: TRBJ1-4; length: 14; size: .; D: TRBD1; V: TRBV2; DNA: TGTGCCAGCTCCACCGGGACAGGGGGATTAAAACTGTTTTTT; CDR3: CASSTGTGGLKLFF
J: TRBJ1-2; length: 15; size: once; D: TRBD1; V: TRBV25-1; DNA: TGTGCCAGCAGTGAAATGGGACAGGGGAACTATGGCTACACCTTC; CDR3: CASSEMGQGNYGYTF
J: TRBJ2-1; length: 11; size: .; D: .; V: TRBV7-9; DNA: TGTGCCAGCAGCGGCCCCAATGAGCAGTTCTTC; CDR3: CASSGPNEQFF
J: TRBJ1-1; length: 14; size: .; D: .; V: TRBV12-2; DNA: TGTGCAAGTCGCCCCAGGGAAACGACCACTGAAGCTTTCTTT; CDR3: CASRPRETTTEAFF
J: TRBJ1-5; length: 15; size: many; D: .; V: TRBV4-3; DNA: TGCGCCAGCAGCCACTCTATCGACAGGAAACAGCCCCAGCATTTT; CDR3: CASSHSIDRKQPQHF
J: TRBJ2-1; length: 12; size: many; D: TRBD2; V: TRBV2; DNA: TGTGCCAGCGGACTAGGTTACAATGAGCAGTTCTTC; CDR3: CASGLGYNEQFF
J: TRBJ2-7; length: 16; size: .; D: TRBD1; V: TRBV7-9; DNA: TGTGCCAGCAGCTTATGGGGGACAGGGGGCACCTACGAGCAGTACTTC; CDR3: CASSLWGTGGTYEQYF